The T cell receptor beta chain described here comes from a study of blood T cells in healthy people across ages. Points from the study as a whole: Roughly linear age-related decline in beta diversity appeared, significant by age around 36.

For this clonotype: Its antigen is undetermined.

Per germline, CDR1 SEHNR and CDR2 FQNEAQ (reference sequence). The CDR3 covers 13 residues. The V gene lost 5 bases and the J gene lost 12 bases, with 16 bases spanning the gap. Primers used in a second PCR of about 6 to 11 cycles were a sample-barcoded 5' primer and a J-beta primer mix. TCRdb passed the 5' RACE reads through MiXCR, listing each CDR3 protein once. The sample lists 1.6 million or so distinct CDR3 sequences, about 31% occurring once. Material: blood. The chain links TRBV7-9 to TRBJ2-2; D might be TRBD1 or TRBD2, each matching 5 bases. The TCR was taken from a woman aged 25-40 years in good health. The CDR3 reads CASSPRDARQLFF. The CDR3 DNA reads TGTGCCAGCAGCCCCCGGGACGCGCGTCAGCTGTTTTTT.